The T cell receptor (beta chain) described here comes from a study of cytomegalovirus exposure and HLA in healthy donors. Study-level points and caveats: Generally TCR sequences proved uncommon, though certain public TCRs appeared in numerous donors. In vitro confirmation showed three CMV-associated chains to be CMV antigen specific.

As for this clone: Its cognate antigen is unknown.

The protocol was immunoSEQ multiplex PCR, while the TCRdb copy is restricted to in-frame clones and leaves out a portion. The data contain approximately 160,000 clones, about 90% of them seen just once; the ten biggest clones take up 3%. The receptor comes from a woman between 18 and 30 years old in good health and CMV-seropositive. Sequenced input: PBMCs.

In DNA, the CDR3 is TGCAGTGCTGGGGACTCCCGGCAGTTCTTC. Amino acids: CSAGDSRQFF. This sequence joins TRBV20-1 and TRBJ2-1, with D perhaps TRBD2 (6 bases). This CDR3 region has 10 residues. CDR1 and CDR2 from the germline V gene are DFQATT and SNEGSKA (reference sequence). With 5 bases removed from V and 12 bases from J, the gap between germline ends came to 11 bases.